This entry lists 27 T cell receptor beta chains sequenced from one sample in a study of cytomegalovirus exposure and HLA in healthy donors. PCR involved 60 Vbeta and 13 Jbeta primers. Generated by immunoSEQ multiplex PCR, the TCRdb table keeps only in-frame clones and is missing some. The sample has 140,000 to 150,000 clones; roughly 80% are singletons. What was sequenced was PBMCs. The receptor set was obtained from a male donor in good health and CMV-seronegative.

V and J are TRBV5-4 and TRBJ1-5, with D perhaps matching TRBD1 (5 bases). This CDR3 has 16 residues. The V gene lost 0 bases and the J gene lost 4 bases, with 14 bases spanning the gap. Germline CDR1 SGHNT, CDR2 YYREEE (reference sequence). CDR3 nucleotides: TGTGCCAGCAGCTTGGGGGGCGGGGGTCAGAATCAGCCCCAGCATTTT. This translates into CASSLGGGGQNQPQHF. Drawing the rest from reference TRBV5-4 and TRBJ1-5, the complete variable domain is ETGVTQSPTHLIKTRGQQVTLRCSSQSGHNTVSWYQQALGQGPQFIFQYYREEENGRGNFPPRFSGLQFPNYSSELNVNALELDDSALYLCASSLGGGGQNQPQHFGDGTRLSIL.

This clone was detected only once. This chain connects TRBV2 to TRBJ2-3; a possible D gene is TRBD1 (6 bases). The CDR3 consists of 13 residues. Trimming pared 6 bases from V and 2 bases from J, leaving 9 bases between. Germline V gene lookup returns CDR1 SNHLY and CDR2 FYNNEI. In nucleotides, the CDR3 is TGTGCCAGCAGAGGGGGAACCACAGATACGCAGTATTTT. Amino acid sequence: CASRGGTTDTQYF.

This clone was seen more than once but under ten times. CDR3 amino acids: CASRGTGGHYGYTF. The CDR3 DNA reads as TGTGCCAGCAGAGGGACAGGGGGCCACTATGGCTACACCTTC. This chain joins TRBV2 and TRBJ1-2; TRBD1 matches 12 bases. CDR1 is SNHLY, CDR2 FYNNEI, per germline. Germline trimming cut 6 bases from V and 3 bases from J; bases unmatched to any gene: 2. The length of the CDR3 is 14 residues.

The CDR3 here is CASSLAGQGYTEAFF. The CDR3 DNA sequence: TGCGCCAGCAGCTTGGCGGGACAGGGATACACTGAAGCTTTCTTT. J is TRBJ1-1 and V is TRBV5-1; 9 bases align to TRBD1. Per germline, CDR1 SGHRS and CDR2 YFSETQ. The CDR3 sequence is 15 residues long. V lost 0 bases to trimming and J lost 3 bases; unmatched junction nucleotides: 3.

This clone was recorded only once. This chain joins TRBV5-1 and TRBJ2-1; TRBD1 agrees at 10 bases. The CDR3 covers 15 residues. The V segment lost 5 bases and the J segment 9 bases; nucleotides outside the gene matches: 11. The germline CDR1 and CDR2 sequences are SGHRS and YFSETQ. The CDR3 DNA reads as TGCGCCAGCAGGCCCGGGACAGGGGTCGGATGTGAGCAGTTCTTC. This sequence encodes CASRPGTGVGCEQFF.

The CDR3 loop reads CASSWTGGYIYNEQFF. The CDR3 DNA reads as TGTGCCAGCAGTTGGACAGGGGGCTATATCTACAATGAGCAGTTCTTC. The chain uses TRBV2 and TRBJ2-1; 11 bases line up with TRBD1. The trim removed 5 bases at V and 3 bases at J, leaving 6 bases unmatched. The CDR3 runs 16 residues. Germline V gene lookup returns CDR1 SNHLY and CDR2 FYNNEI.

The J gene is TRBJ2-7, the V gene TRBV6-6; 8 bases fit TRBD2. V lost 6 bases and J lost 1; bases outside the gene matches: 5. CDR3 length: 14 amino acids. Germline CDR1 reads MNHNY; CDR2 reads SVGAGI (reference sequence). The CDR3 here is CASRSSGSSYEQYF. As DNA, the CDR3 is TGTGCCAGCAGATCTAGCGGGTCTTCCTACGAGCAGTACTTC.

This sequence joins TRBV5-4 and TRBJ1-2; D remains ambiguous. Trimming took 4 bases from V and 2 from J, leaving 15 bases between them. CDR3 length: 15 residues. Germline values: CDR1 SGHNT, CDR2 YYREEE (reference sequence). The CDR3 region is CASSRKSGGNYGYTF. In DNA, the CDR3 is TGTGCCAGCAGCCGTAAATCGGGCGGGAACTATGGCTACACCTTC.

The CDR3 DNA is TGCGCCAGCAGCTACCTCGGGGGAGTAGCCAAAAACATTCAGTACTTC. The encoded protein is CASSYLGGVAKNIQYF. The chain couples TRBV4-1 to TRBJ2-4, with D maybe TRBD2 (6 bases). Germline-derived CDR1 and CDR2 are MGHRA and YSYEKL. This CDR3 has 16 amino acids. Trimming removed 5 bases from V and 0 bases from J, with 14 bases in between.

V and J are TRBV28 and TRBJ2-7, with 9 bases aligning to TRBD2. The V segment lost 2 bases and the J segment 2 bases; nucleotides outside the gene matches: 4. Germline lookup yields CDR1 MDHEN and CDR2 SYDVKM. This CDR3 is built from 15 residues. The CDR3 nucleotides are TGTGCCAGCAGTTTAGCGAGCGGGGGGACCTACGAGCAGTACTTC. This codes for CASSLASGGTYEQYF.

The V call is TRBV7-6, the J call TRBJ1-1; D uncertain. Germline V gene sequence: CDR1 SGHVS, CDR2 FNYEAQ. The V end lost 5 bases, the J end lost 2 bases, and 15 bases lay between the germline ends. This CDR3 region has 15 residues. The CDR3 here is CASSNSPRLNTEAFF. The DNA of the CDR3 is TGTGCCAGCAGCAATTCCCCAAGACTAAACACTGAAGCTTTCTTT.

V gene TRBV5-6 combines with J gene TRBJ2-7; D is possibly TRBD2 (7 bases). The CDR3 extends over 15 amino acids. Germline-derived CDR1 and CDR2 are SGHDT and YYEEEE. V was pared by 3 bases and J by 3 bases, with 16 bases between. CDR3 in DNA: TGTGCCAGCAGCTCTGTGGGGGGGCCCCTCTACGAGCAGTACTTC. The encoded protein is CASSSVGGPLYEQYF.

The CDR3 sequence is CASSPLIESPLQYF. The DNA for the CDR3 is TGTGCCAGCTCACCACTGATTGAAAGCCCACTCCAGTACTTC. This rearrangement joins TRBV18 to TRBJ2-7, with unresolved D. CDR3 length: 14 amino acids. V dropped 1 base and J dropped 10 bases, with 17 bases sitting between them. Germline loops: CDR1 KGHSH, CDR2 LQKENI.

CDR3 sequence (DNA): TGTGCCAGCAGCTTAGAGGGAGCGAACACCGGGGAGCTGTTTTTT. Its translation is CASSLEGANTGELFF. The J gene is TRBJ2-2, the V gene TRBV7-7, with D possibly being TRBD2 (5 bases). V gave up 1 base and J gave up 0 bases, with 6 bases separating them. This CDR3 spans 15 amino acids. CDR1 and CDR2 from the germline V gene are SSHAT and FNYEAQ (reference sequence).

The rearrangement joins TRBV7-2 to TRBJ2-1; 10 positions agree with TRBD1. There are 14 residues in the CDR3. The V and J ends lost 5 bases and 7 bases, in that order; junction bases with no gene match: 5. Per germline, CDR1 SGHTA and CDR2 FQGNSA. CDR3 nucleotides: TGTGCCAGCAGCCCAGACAGGGGGCGGAATGAGCAGTTCTTC. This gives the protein CASSPDRGRNEQFF.

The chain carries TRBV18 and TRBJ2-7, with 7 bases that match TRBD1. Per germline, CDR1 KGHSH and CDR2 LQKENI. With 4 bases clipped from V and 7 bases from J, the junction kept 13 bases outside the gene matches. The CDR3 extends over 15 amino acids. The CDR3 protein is CASSRRDSSRGEQYF. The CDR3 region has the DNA TGTGCCAGCTCACGCCGGGACAGTTCAAGGGGGGAGCAGTACTTC.

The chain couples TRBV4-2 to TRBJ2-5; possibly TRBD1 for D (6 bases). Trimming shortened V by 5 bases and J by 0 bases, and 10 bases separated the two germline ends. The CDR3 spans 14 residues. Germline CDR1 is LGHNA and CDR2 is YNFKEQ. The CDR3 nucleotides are TGTGCCAGCAGCGACGGACAGTACCAAGAGACCCAGTACTTC. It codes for CASSDGQYQETQYF.

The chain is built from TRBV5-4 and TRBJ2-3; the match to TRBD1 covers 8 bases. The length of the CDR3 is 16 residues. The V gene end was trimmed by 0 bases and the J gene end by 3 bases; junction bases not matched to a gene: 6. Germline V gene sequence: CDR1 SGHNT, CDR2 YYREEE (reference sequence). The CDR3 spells CASSLVLDRATDTQYF. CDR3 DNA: TGTGCCAGCAGCTTGGTGTTGGACAGGGCTACAGATACGCAGTATTTT.

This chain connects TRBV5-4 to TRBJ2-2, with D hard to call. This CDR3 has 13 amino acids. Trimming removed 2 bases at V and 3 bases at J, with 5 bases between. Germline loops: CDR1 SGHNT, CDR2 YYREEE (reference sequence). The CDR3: CASSFFDTGELFF. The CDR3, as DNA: TGTGCCAGCAGCTTTTTCGACACCGGGGAGCTGTTTTTT.

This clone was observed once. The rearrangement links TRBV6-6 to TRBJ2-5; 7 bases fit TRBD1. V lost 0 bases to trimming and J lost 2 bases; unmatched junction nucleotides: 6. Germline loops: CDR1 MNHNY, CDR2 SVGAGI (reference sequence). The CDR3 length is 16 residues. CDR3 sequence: CASSYSISRGQETQYF. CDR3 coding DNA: TGTGCCAGCAGTTACTCGATCAGCAGGGGGCAAGAGACCCAGTACTTC.

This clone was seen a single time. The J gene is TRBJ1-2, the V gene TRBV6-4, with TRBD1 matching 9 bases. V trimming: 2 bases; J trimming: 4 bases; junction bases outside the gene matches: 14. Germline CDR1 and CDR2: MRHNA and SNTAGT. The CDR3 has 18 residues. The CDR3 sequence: CASSDLGRGTGTCYGYTF. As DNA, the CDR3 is TGTGCCAGCAGTGACCTGGGGAGGGGGACAGGGACCTGCTATGGCTACACCTTC.

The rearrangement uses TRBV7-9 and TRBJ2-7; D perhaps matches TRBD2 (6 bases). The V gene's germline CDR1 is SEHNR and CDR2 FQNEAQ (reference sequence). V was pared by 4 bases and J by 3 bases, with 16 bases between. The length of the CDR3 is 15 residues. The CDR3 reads CASSSNFGTLYEQYF. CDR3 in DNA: TGTGCCAGCAGCTCAAATTTCGGGACTCTCTACGAGCAGTACTTC.

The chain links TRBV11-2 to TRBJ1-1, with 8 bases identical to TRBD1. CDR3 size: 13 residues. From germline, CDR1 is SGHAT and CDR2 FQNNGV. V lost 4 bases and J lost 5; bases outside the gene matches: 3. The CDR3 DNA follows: TGTGCCAGCAGCTCCGGACAGGGTACTGAAGCTTTCTTT. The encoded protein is CASSSGQGTEAFF.

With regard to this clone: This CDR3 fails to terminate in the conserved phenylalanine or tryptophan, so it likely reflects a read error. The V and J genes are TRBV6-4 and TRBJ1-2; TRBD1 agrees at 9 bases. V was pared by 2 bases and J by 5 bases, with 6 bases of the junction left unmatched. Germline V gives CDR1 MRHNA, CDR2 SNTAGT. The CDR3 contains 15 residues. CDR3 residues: CASSDQTGGRYGYTL. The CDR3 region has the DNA TGTGCCAGCAGTGACCAGACAGGGGGGAGGTATGGCTACACCCTC.

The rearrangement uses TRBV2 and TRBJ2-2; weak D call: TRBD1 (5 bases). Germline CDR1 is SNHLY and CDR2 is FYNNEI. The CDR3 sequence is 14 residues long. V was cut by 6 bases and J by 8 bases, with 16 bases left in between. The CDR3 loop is CASRKDDSYGELFF. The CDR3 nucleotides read TGTGCCAGCAGAAAAGATGACAGTTATGGGGAGCTGTTTTTT.

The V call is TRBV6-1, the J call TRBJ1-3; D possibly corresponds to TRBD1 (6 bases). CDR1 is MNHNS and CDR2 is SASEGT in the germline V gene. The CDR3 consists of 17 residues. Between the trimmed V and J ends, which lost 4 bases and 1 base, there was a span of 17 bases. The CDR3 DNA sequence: TGTGCCAGCAGTGCAATTGGGGGGGCAAGGTCTGGAAACACCATATATTTT. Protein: CASSAIGGARSGNTIYF.

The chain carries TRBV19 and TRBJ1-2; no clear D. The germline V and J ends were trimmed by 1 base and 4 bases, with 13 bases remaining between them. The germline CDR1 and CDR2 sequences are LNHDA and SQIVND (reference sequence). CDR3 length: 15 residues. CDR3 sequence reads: CASSIGRETLYGYTF. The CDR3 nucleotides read TGTGCCAGTAGTATAGGGAGGGAAACCCTCTATGGCTACACCTTC.